This TCR beta chain was obtained from a study of vaccination and CD4 T cells after COVID-19. Comments on this clonotype: Its antigen is unidentified.

Sample treatment: roughly 11-day PBMC culture with coronavirus spike peptide pools or control peptides (ViraFEST assay). Researchers used the Oncomine TCR Beta short-read assay to sequence DNA from cultured CD4+ T cells. TCRdb ran MiXCR on the PCR reads and lists one entry per CDR3 protein. The sample lists 10,000 or so distinct CDR3 sequences; around 29% were seen once. Germline V CDR1 and CDR2: SGHTA, FQGTGA. The CDR3 is 16 amino acids. Losses at the gene ends were 2 bases for V and 1 base for J; bases not matched to a gene: 6. The sequenced sample was cultured CD4+ T cells from blood. The V gene is TRBV7-3, the J gene TRBJ2-5; 8 positions agree with TRBD2. The origin of this receptor is a human donor with COVID-19. CDR3 bases: TGTGCCAGCAGCTTAGTCGGGGGGGGCACCCAAGAGACCCAGTACTTC. This encodes CASSLVGGGTQETQYF.